The 13 T cell receptor beta chains below were found in one sample sequenced in a study of blood T cell repertoires in COVID-19. The assay was immunoSEQ multiplex PCR, and TCRdb's table has in-frame clones only and misses some. This table has fewer than 250,000 clones, approximately 90% appearing once. Sequences were obtained from PBMCs or T cells enriched from blood (not recorded which). The receptors derive from a man aged 50 to 60 who had been exposed to COVID-19.

In nucleotides, the CDR3 is TGCGCCAGCAGCCAAGTCACAGGGGCTGGCTACACCTTC. The encoded protein is CASSQVTGAGYTF. The V and J genes are TRBV4-1 and TRBJ1-2; the match to TRBD1 covers 7 bases. This CDR3 contains 13 residues. CDR1 and CDR2 from the germline V gene are MGHRA and YSYEKL. With 1 base clipped from V and 7 bases from J, the junction kept 3 bases outside the gene matches.

Note on this clone: Other DNA sequences in this specimen translate into the identical CDR3. The rearrangement uses TRBV14 and TRBJ1-1, with D unresolved. The CDR3 runs 13 residues. Germline CDR1 reads SGHDN; CDR2 reads FVKESK. Trimming took 0 bases from V and 1 from J, leaving 3 bases between them. CDR3 in DNA: TGTGCCAGCAGCCAAGACAGGAACACTGAAGCTTTCTTT. Its protein product is CASSQDRNTEAFF.

V gene TRBV4-2 combines with J gene TRBJ2-5; unclear D gene. V shed 0 bases and J shed 5 bases, with 7 bases lying between them. CDR1 and CDR2 (germline): LGHNA, YNFKEQ. The CDR3 runs 13 residues. Here the CDR3 reads CASSQDERETQYF. The CDR3 DNA reads as TGTGCCAGCAGCCAAGACGAACGGGAGACCCAGTACTTC.

This chain links TRBV5-4 with TRBJ2-1; the match to TRBD2 covers 7 bases. Germline V lookup: CDR1 SGHNT, CDR2 YYREEE (reference sequence). The CDR3 covers 16 residues. The trim removed 3 bases at V and 11 bases at J, leaving 17 bases unmatched. DNA for the CDR3: TGTGCCAGCAGCTCTAAGGTCGGGGGAGGGCACCCCAAGCAGTTCTTC. Translation: CASSSKVGGGHPKQFF. The whole variable domain, filled in from reference TRBV5-4 and TRBJ2-1, reads ETGVTQSPTHLIKTRGQQVTLRCSSQSGHNTVSWYQQALGQGPQFIFQYYREEENGRGNFPPRFSGLQFPNYSSELNVNALELDDSALYLCASSSKVGGGHPKQFFGPGTRLTVL.

V is TRBV9 and J is TRBJ1-1, with D hard to call. This CDR3 spans 15 amino acids. Trimming stripped 0 bases from V and 1 base from J, with 10 bases between. Germline V gene sequence: CDR1 SGDLS, CDR2 YYNGEE. The CDR3 DNA reads TGTGCCAGCAGCGTAGACCCCTTACAGAACACTGAAGCTTTCTTT. Translation: CASSVDPLQNTEAFF.

The V and J genes are TRBV27 and TRBJ2-5; the D gene is possibly TRBD2 (5 bases). CDR1 MNHEY and CDR2 SMNVEV come from the germline V gene (reference sequence). V was shortened by 8 bases and J by 3 bases, with 7 bases between the two germline ends. The CDR3 sequence is 11 residues long. CDR3 DNA: TGTGCCAGCCCCGGGGAAGAGACCCAGTACTTC. It specifies CASPGEETQYF.

The chain is built from TRBV28 and TRBJ2-3, with D perhaps matching TRBD2 (7 bases). CDR3 length: 16 amino acids. From germline, CDR1 is MDHEN and CDR2 SYDVKM. Trimming removed 6 bases from V and 2 bases from J, with 18 bases in between. CDR3 nucleotide sequence: TGTGCCAGCAGATCTGGCCGCGGGGGCTTCACAGATACGCAGTATTTT. Translated, it gives CASRSGRGGFTDTQYF.

This clone came up once. The chain couples TRBV6-1 to TRBJ2-7, with a weak D call TRBD2 (5 bases). Germline V gene data show CDR1 as MNHNS and CDR2 as SASEGT. Trimming shortened V by 0 bases and J by 3 bases, and 15 bases separated the two germline ends. The CDR3 length is 16 residues. The DNA of the CDR3 is TGTGCCAGCAGTGAAGCGCAATCTTGGGAGAACTACGAGCAGTACTTC. Amino acids: CASSEAQSWENYEQYF.

The chain is built from TRBV7-9 and TRBJ1-6; perhaps TRBD1 as D (6 bases). Trimming removed 6 bases from V and 4 bases from J, with 13 bases in between. Germline-derived CDR1 and CDR2 are SEHNR and FQNEAQ (reference sequence). This CDR3 spans 15 amino acids. CDR3 DNA sequence: TGTGCCAGCAGGCCAGGGACACCTTATAATTCACCCCTCCACTTT. Its translation: CASRPGTPYNSPLHF.

V and J are TRBV7-2 and TRBJ2-5, with 7 bases aligning to TRBD2. V dropped 3 bases and J dropped 4; count of bases not matched to a gene: 14. CDR1 and CDR2 (germline): SGHTA, FQGNSA. The CDR3 is 17 residues long. CDR3 residues: CASSLGTSGDRGETQYF. CDR3 coding DNA: TGTGCCAGCAGCTTGGGGACGAGCGGGGATCGAGGAGAGACCCAGTACTTC.

Turning to this clone: The sample carries other DNA sequences with the same CDR3. The rearrangement joins TRBV7-9 to TRBJ1-1; a possible D gene is TRBD1 (6 bases). The CDR3 has 14 amino acids. Per germline, CDR1 SEHNR and CDR2 FQNEAQ (reference sequence). The V gene lost 1 base and the J gene lost 2 bases, with 8 bases spanning the gap. The CDR3 DNA reads TGTGCCAGCAGCTTAGAACAGGGTAACACTGAAGCTTTCTTT. As protein: CASSLEQGNTEAFF.

V and J are TRBV4-1 and TRBJ2-5; D might be TRBD1 (5 bases). CDR3 length: 18 amino acids. Looked up from germline, CDR1 is MGHRA and CDR2 is YSYEKL. Between the trimmed V and J ends, which lost 2 bases and 0 bases, there was a span of 19 bases. In DNA, the CDR3 is TGCGCCAGCAGCCAACGGTGGAAAACAGGCGACAACCAAGAGACCCAGTACTTC. Its protein is CASSQRWKTGDNQETQYF.

CDR3 sequence: CASSAGTGRTGELFF. The DNA for the CDR3 is TGTGCCAGCAGCGCAGGGACAGGACGTACCGGGGAGCTGTTTTTT. The chain recombines TRBV7-9 with TRBJ2-2; the match to TRBD1 covers 8 bases. With 5 bases clipped from V and 5 bases from J, the junction kept 7 bases outside the gene matches. This CDR3 comprises 15 residues. CDR1 and CDR2 (germline): SEHNR, FQNEAQ (reference sequence).